These 29 T cell receptor beta chains were all obtained from the same sample, sequenced in a study of T cells in Graves' hyperthyroidism and ophthalmopathy. Authors of the study amplified TCR beta CDR3 regions from RNA transcripts. TCR CDR3 underwent first-round RT-PCR with the HTBI primer set. TCRdb ran MiXCR on the multiplex PCR reads and lists one entry per CDR3 protein. Among about 420,000 distinct CDR3 sequences, 15% to 17% were seen once, and the ten largest hold just under 8%. The sequenced sample was blood. All receptors come from a woman younger than 35 with Graves' hyperthyroidism.

In this sample, this clonotype turned up many times. The V call is TRBV5-1, the J call TRBJ1-5; D is unresolved. Germline CDR1 SGHRS, CDR2 YFSETQ. Trimming took off 0 bases at V and 1 base at J, with 8 bases between the two ends. This CDR3 has 15 residues. CDR3 sequence (DNA): TGCGCCAGCAGCTTGGGTGCCGGGAGCAATCAGCCCCAGCATTTT. This translates into CASSLGAGSNQPQHF. The complete variable domain, with remaining parts taken from reference TRBV5-1 and TRBJ1-5, reads KAGVTQTPRYLIKTRGQQVTLSCSPISGHRSVSWYQQTPGQGLQFLFEYFSETQRNKGNFPGRFSGRQFSNSRSEMNVSTLELGDSALYLCASSLGAGSNQPQHFGDGTRLSIL.

This chain connects TRBV29-1 to TRBJ2-7, with TRBD1 as a possible D gene (6 bases). The CDR3 sequence is 13 residues long. With 4 bases removed from V and 3 bases from J, the gap between germline ends came to 13 bases. Germline CDR1 reads SQVTM; CDR2 reads ANQGSEA. The CDR3 reads CSVGDRQNYEQYF. CDR3 coding DNA: TGCAGCGTTGGAGACAGGCAAAACTACGAGCAGTACTTC.

This clonotype has at least ten counts. The rearrangement links TRBV5-1 to TRBJ2-5, with D possibly being TRBD2 (6 bases). The V gene lost 3 bases and the J gene lost 1 base, with 10 bases spanning the gap. Per the germline V gene, CDR1 is SGHRS and CDR2 is YFSETQ. The CDR3 sequence is 14 residues long. The CDR3 DNA is TGCGCCAGCAGCTGGGCGGGAATCCAAGAGACCCAGTACTTC. Its translation: CASSWAGIQETQYF.

This clonotype was found many times. The chain joins TRBV7-3 to TRBJ2-7, with D unresolved. The germline gives CDR1 SGHTA, CDR2 FQGTGA. There are 13 residues in the CDR3. Trimming cost V 5 bases and J 1 base, with 9 bases left between them. The CDR3 DNA is TGTGCCAGCAGCCGCGAAGATTCCTACGAGCAGTACTTC. This translates into CASSREDSYEQYF. Variable domain in full (rest from reference TRBV7-3 and TRBJ2-7): GAGVSQTPSNKVTEKGKYVELRCDPISGHTALYWYRQSLGQGPEFLIYFQGTGAADDSGLPNDRFFAVRPEGSVSTLKIQRTERGDSAVYLCASSREDSYEQYFGPGTRLTVT.

This clonotype was found many times. This rearrangement joins TRBV12-3 or TRBV12-4 to TRBJ1-1, with a possible D match to TRBD1 (5 bases). The CDR3 has 14 residues. The V gene lost 6 bases and the J gene lost 7 bases, with 18 bases spanning the gap. The CDR3 DNA follows: TGTGCCAGCAGACCTGGCAGGGTGCTCGATGAAGCTTTCTTT. It is translated as CASRPGRVLDEAFF.

This clonotype appeared a few times. V and J are TRBV24-1 and TRBJ2-3; D not certain. Trimming took off 7 bases at V and 0 bases at J, with 7 bases between the two ends. CDR1 is KGHDR, CDR2 SFDVKD, per germline. The CDR3 totals 13 residues. CDR3 residues: CATRADSTDTQYF. CDR3 nucleotide sequence: TGTGCCACCAGGGCGGACAGCACAGATACGCAGTATTTT.

This clonotype was observed many times. The chain couples TRBV20-1 to TRBJ2-7; D perhaps matches TRBD1 (5 bases). The V gene's germline CDR1 is DFQATT and CDR2 SNEGSKA (reference sequence). Trimming left V 1 base short and J 1 base short, with 11 bases between. The CDR3 extends over 14 amino acids. CDR3 sequence: CSARGRQRSYEQYF. The CDR3 nucleotides read TGCAGTGCTAGAGGCCGACAGAGATCCTACGAGCAGTACTTC.

This clonotype showed up just a few times. The chain links TRBV25-1 to TRBJ1-6; D unresolved. V was cut by 3 bases and J by 0 bases, with 9 bases left in between. Per germline, CDR1 MGHDK and CDR2 SYGVNS. The CDR3 extends over 16 amino acids. DNA for the CDR3: TGTGCCAGCAGTGACCGACACCACTCCTATAATTCACCCCTCCACTTT. Its protein is CASSDRHHSYNSPLHF.

This clonotype was found many times. The CDR3 protein is CSARGGTGGGGNQPQHF. The DNA of the CDR3 is TGCAGTGCTAGAGGGGGGACAGGAGGAGGAGGCAATCAGCCCCAGCATTTT. The V gene is TRBV20-1, the J gene TRBJ1-5; the match to TRBD1 covers 8 bases. This CDR3 is built from 17 residues. V lost 1 base and J lost 2; bases outside the gene matches: 10. Germline CDR1 and CDR2: DFQATT and SNEGSKA (reference sequence).

A remark on this clonotype: The junction and the germline gene differ at one end; a read error may be behind it. DNA for the CDR3: TGTGCTAGCAGCCCTGGACTAGCCCGGAGCGCAGATACGCAGTATTTT. This gives the protein CASSPGLARSADTQYF. This chain uses TRBV7-7 with TRBJ2-3, with TRBD2 identical over 8 bases. From germline, CDR1 is SSHAT and CDR2 FNYEAQ (reference sequence). CDR3 length: 16 residues.

Regarding this clonotype: A much bigger clone sits one base away, suggesting this may be a read error. The CDR3 DNA reads TGTGCCAGCGTTTACGGGGCGGGCAAAACCTCCTACGAGCAGTTCTTC. It encodes CASVYGAGKTSYEQFF. This chain connects TRBV6-9 to TRBJ2-7; D may correspond to TRBD1 or TRBD2 (5 bases each). The J call may be incorrect, as the DNA end agrees better with TRBJ2-1. The CDR3 contains 16 residues. The germline V gene has CDR1 MNHGY and CDR2 SVAAGI.

This clonotype has just a few counts. V usage is TRBV12-5 and J usage is TRBJ2-1, with D perhaps TRBD1 or TRBD2 (5 bases each). V shed 4 bases and J shed 9 bases, with 19 bases lying between them. The germline V gene has CDR1 LGHNT and CDR2 FRNRAP. This CDR3 has 15 amino acids. The CDR3 DNA sequence: TGTGCTAGTGGTTCGGGGACCACCAAAGGGACTGAGCAGTTCTTC. Translating it yields CASGSGTTKGTEQFF.

Many counts were recorded for this clonotype. V usage is TRBV6-1 and J usage is TRBJ1-2; a possible D gene is TRBD1 (6 bases). CDR1 MNHNS and CDR2 SASEGT come from the germline V gene. Deletions cut 6 bases from V and 5 bases from J, with 10 bases between. This CDR3 has 12 amino acids. CDR3 sequence (DNA): TGTGCCAGCAGACAACAGGGATATGGCTACACCTTC. The encoded protein is CASRQQGYGYTF.

This clonotype was found many times. The chain uses TRBV20-1 and TRBJ2-3; maybe TRBD1 (5 bases). This CDR3 has 14 residues. Per the germline V gene, CDR1 is DFQATT and CDR2 is SNEGSKA (reference sequence). V was cut by 5 bases and J by 6 bases, with 18 bases left in between. CDR3 nucleotides: TGCAGTGCTCCTCCAGGGCCCCGAAGGGATACGCAGTATTTT. Translation gives CSAPPGPRRDTQYF.

This clonotype was observed a few times. DNA of the CDR3: TGTGCCAGCAGTTTATTGGTCCTAGACCCCAAGCAGTTCTTC. Protein: CASSLLVLDPKQFF. The chain is built from TRBV28 and TRBJ2-1; D not resolved. Germline values: CDR1 MDHEN, CDR2 SYDVKM. Trimming took 1 base from V and 11 from J, leaving 15 bases between them. The CDR3 contains 14 residues.

This clonotype was counted many times. The CDR3 DNA reads TGTGCCAGCAGCCTCAGGGCCAGCGGCCTAGCGAACACCGGGGAGCTGTTTTTT. Its protein is CASSLRASGLANTGELFF. The V call is TRBV11-2, the J call TRBJ2-2; D may be TRBD1 or TRBD2 (5 bases each). Germline values: CDR1 SGHAT, CDR2 FQNNGV. V was shortened by 5 bases and J by 0 bases, with 19 bases between the two germline ends. The length of the CDR3 is 18 residues.

The chain employs TRBV5-4 and TRBJ1-4; D gene ambiguous. Per germline, CDR1 SGHNT and CDR2 YYREEE (reference sequence). V lost 10 bases, J lost 6 bases, and 19 bases lay in between. This CDR3 is 14 amino acids long. CDR3 loop: CASKGPPPDEKLFF. CDR3 in DNA: TGTGCCTCAAAAGGCCCACCGCCTGATGAAAAACTGTTTTTT.

The chain has TRBV13 and TRBJ2-2; a weak D match, TRBD2 (5 bases). The V end lost 5 bases, the J end lost 2 bases, and 15 bases lay between the germline ends. The CDR3 spans 16 residues. The germline V gene has CDR1 PRHDT and CDR2 FYEKMQ (reference sequence). CDR3 region: CASSDYTRSNTGELFF. CDR3 DNA: TGTGCCAGCAGCGACTACACCCGGAGCAACACCGGGGAGCTGTTTTTT. The full variable domain, its missing parts supplied by reference TRBV13 and TRBJ2-2, is AAGVIQSPRHLIKEKRETATLKCYPIPRHDTVYWYQQGPGQDPQFLISFYEKMQSDKGSIPDRFSAQQFSDYHSELNMSSLELGDSALYFCASSDYTRSNTGELFFGEGSRLTVL.

In this sample, this clonotype turned up many times. The chain carries TRBV20-1 and TRBJ2-3; the D gene is possibly TRBD2 (5 bases). V dropped 3 bases and J dropped 0 bases, with 10 bases sitting between them. Germline CDR1 reads DFQATT; CDR2 reads SNEGSKA (reference sequence). There are 14 residues in the CDR3. The CDR3 protein is CSASSGWSTDTQYF. CDR3 bases: TGCAGTGCTAGCAGCGGATGGAGCACAGATACGCAGTATTTT.

In this sample, this clonotype turned up many times. This chain's CDR3 is CASGTQTGYGYTF. The DNA for the CDR3 is TGTGCTAGTGGGACTCAGACGGGCTATGGCTACACCTTC. The J gene is TRBJ1-2, the V gene TRBV12-5; D not certain. The CDR3 has 13 residues. Germline V gene sequence: CDR1 LGHNT, CDR2 FRNRAP. Trimming removed 6 bases at V and 4 bases at J, with 12 bases between.

This clonotype was seen many times. The V call is TRBV2, the J call TRBJ2-5; 12 bases are shared with TRBD1. Per germline, CDR1 SNHLY and CDR2 FYNNEI. The CDR3 runs to 17 residues. With 6 bases clipped from V and 5 bases from J, the junction kept 13 bases outside the gene matches. CDR3: CASSKRLGQGARETQYF. Here the CDR3 DNA reads TGTGCCAGCAGCAAAAGGCTGGGACAGGGGGCCCGGGAGACCCAGTACTTC.

This clonotype was seen many times. The gene calls are TRBV6-1 and TRBJ2-7; 12 nucleotides align to TRBD1. Germline trimming cut 5 bases from V and 5 bases from J; bases unmatched to any gene: 7. The V gene's germline CDR1 is MNHNS and CDR2 SASEGT. The CDR3 contains 15 residues. CDR3 DNA sequence: TGTGCCAGCAGTCCCGGGACAGGGGGCTTCAACGAGCAGTACTTC. The encoded protein is CASSPGTGGFNEQYF.

This chain links TRBV18 with TRBJ2-7, with 8 bases that match TRBD1. From germline, CDR1 is KGHSH and CDR2 LQKENI. The CDR3 extends over 14 amino acids. Trimming at V came to 3 bases and at J to 6 bases, leaving 7 bases not matched to a gene. The CDR3 nucleotides read TGTGCCAGCTCACCGGGACAGGCCCTTTCCGAGCAGTACTTC. Its translation is CASSPGQALSEQYF.

This clonotype appeared many times. The DNA for the CDR3 is TGTGCCAGCAGTGAGTCGAGGAGCGAGCAGTACTTC. The encoded protein is CASSESRSEQYF. The rearrangement uses TRBV2 and TRBJ2-7; D unresolved. This CDR3 has 12 residues. The V and J ends lost 3 bases and 6 bases respectively, with 9 bases between them. CDR1 and CDR2 (germline): SNHLY, FYNNEI.

The V call is TRBV30, the J call TRBJ2-1, with 13 bases identical to TRBD2. Germline CDR1 reads GTSNPN; CDR2 reads SVGIG (reference sequence). The CDR3 is made up of 15 amino acids. V lost 2 bases and J lost 8; bases outside the gene matches: 6. In nucleotides, the CDR3 is TGTGCCTGGAGTCGGACTAGCGGGAGCGGCTATGAGCAGTTCTTC. Translated: CAWSRTSGSGYEQFF.

In this sample, this clonotype turned up many times. The chain joins TRBV30 to TRBJ2-7; D remains ambiguous. Trimming stripped 4 bases from V and 7 bases from J, with 14 bases between. CDR3 size: 12 residues. Looked up from germline, CDR1 is GTSNPN and CDR2 is SVGIG (reference sequence). The CDR3: CAWNANFQEQYF. The CDR3 coding sequence is TGTGCCTGGAACGCGAATTTCCAAGAGCAGTACTTC. The variable domain in full, with the rest retrieved from reference TRBV30 and TRBJ2-7, is SQTIHQWPATLVQPVGSPLSLECTVEGTSNPNLYWYRQAAGRGLQLLFYSVGIGQISSEVPQNLSASRPQDRQFILSSKKLLLSDSGFYLCAWNANFQEQYFGPGTRLTVT.

In this sample, this clonotype turned up many times. The chain links TRBV19 to TRBJ2-5; D uncertain. V was shortened by 4 bases and J by 6 bases, with 15 bases between the two germline ends. The CDR3 is made up of 14 amino acids. Germline loops: CDR1 LNHDA, CDR2 SQIVND (reference sequence). The CDR3 here is CASSKGRASQTQYF. The CDR3 DNA sequence: TGTGCCAGTAGTAAGGGCCGGGCCAGCCAGACCCAGTACTTC.

This clonotype showed up many times. The chain joins TRBV12-3 or TRBV12-4 to TRBJ2-2, with D uncertain. The V gene lost 5 bases and the J gene lost 1 base, with 14 bases spanning the gap. The CDR3 loop spans 16 amino acids. In DNA form, the CDR3 reads TGTGCCAGCAGTGGCTCGTGGGTCGGGAACACCGGGGAGCTGTTTTTT. It is translated as CASSGSWVGNTGELFF.

This clonotype was detected ten times or more. This chain uses TRBV27 with TRBJ1-2; TRBD1 is a possible D gene (6 bases). Per germline, CDR1 MNHEY and CDR2 SMNVEV (reference sequence). CDR3 size: 15 residues. The V and J ends lost 0 bases and 8 bases respectively, with 16 bases between them. The CDR3 region has the DNA TGTGCCAGCAGTTTATCGAGGGGGACCGGAGAGGGCTACACCTTC. Protein: CASSLSRGTGEGYTF.